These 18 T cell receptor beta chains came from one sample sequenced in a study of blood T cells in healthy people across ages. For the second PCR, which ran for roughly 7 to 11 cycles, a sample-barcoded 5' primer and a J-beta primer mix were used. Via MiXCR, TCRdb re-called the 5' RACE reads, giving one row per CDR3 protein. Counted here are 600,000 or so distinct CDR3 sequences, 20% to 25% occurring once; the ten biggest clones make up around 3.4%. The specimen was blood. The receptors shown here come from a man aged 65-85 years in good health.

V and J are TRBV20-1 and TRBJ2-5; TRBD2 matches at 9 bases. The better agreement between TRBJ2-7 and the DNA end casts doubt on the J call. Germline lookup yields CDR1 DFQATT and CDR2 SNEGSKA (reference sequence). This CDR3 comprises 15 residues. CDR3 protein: CSANDLAGKLHEQYF. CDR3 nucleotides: TGCAGTGCGAACGACCTAGCGGGAAAACTCCACGAGCAGTACTTC.

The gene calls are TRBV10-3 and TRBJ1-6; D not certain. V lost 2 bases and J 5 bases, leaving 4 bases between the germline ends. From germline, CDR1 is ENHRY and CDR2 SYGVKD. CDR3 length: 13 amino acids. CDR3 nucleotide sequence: TGTGCCATCAGTGAGGTCGATAATTCACCCCTCCACTTT. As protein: CAISEVDNSPLHF.

This chain's CDR3 is CASSLSTILTGTQYF. DNA of the CDR3: TGCGCCAGCAGCTTGTCGACTATCCTAACGGGGACCCAGTACTTC. The genes are TRBV5-1 and TRBJ2-5; D might be TRBD2 (5 bases). CDR1 SGHRS and CDR2 YFSETQ come from the germline V gene. V was trimmed by 1 base and J by 7 bases, leaving 17 bases between them. This CDR3 comprises 15 residues. Full variable domain (outside the CDR3, taken from reference TRBV5-1 and TRBJ2-5): KAGVTQTPRYLIKTRGQQVTLSCSPISGHRSVSWYQQTPGQGLQFLFEYFSETQRNKGNFPGRFSGRQFSNSRSEMNVSTLELGDSALYLCASSLSTILTGTQYFGPGTRLLVL.

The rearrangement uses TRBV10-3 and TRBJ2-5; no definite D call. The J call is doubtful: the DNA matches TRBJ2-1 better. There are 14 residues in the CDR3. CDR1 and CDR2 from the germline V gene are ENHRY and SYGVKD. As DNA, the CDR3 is TGTGCCATCAGTGAAAGGAAGACTTACAATGAGCAGTTCTTC. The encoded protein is CAISERKTYNEQFF.

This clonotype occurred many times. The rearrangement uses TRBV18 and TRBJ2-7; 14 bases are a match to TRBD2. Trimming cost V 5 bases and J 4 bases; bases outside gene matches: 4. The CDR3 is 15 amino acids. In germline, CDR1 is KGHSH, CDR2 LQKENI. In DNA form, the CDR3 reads TGTGCCAGCTCAACCGGGACTAGCGGGAGTTACGAGCAGTACTTC. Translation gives CASSTGTSGSYEQYF.

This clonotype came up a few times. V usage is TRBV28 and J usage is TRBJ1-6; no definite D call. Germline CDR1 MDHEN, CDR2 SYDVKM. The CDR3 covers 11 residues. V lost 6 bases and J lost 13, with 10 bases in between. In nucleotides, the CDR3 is TGTGCCAGCAGCCAAAGGTTCCCCCTCCACTTT. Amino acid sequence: CASSQRFPLHF.

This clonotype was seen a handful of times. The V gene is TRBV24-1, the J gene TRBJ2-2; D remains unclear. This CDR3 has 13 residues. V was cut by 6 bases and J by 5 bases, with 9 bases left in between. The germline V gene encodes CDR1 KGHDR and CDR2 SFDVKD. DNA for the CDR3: TGTGCCACCAGTTCCTGGGGAACCGGGGAGCTGTTTTTT. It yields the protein CATSSWGTGELFF.

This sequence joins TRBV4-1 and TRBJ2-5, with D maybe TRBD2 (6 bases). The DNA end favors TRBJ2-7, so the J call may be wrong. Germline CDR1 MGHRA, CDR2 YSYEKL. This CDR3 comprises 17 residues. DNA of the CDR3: TGCGCCAGCAGCCAGCAAATCGGGACTGCCTACTCCTACGAGCAGTACTTC. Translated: CASSQQIGTAYSYEQYF.

The CDR3 region has the DNA TGCAGTGCCGTCCCAAAGACTAGTTTCCACAATGAGCAGTTCTTC. This codes for CSAVPKTSFHNEQFF. The rearrangement joins TRBV20-1 to TRBJ2-1; D perhaps matches TRBD2 (6 bases). Germline CDR1 is DFQATT and CDR2 is SNEGSKA (reference sequence). This CDR3 region has 15 residues. The V gene lost 6 bases and the J gene lost 5 bases, with 20 bases spanning the gap.

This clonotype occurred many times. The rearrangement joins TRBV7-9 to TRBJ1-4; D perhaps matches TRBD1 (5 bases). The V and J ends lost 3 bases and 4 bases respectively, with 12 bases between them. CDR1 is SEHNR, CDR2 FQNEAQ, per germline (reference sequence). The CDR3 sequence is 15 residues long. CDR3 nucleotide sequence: TGTGCCAGCAGCTTCCCCCCCGACAGTAATGAAAAACTGTTTTTT. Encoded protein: CASSFPPDSNEKLFF.

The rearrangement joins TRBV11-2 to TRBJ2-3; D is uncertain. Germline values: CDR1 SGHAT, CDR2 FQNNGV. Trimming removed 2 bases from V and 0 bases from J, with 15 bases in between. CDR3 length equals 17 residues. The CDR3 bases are TGTGCCAGCAGCTTACCACGGAGCCAGGCTAGCACAGATACGCAGTATTTT. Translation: CASSLPRSQASTDTQYF.

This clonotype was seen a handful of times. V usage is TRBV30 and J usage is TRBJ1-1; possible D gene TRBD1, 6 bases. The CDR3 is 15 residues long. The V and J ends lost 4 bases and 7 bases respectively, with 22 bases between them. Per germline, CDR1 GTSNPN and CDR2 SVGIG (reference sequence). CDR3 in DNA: TGTGCCTGGAATTTACTGACAGGCAGACAGAATGAAGCTTTCTTT. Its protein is CAWNLLTGRQNEAFF.

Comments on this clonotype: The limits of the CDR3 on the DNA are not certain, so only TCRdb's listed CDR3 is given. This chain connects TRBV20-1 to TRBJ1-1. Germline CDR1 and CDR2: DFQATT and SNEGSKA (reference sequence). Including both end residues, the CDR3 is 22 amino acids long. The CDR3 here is CSARVGGSIYEQYFGPGTEAFF.

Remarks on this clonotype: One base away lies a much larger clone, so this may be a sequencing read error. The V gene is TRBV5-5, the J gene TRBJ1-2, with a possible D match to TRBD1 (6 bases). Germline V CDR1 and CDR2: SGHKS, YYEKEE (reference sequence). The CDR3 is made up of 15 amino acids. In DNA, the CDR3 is TGTGTCAGCAGTTCCGGACAGCTTCTCCTTTATGGCTACACCTTC. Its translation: CVSSSGQLLLYGYTF. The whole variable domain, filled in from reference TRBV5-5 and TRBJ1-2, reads DAGVTQSPTHLIKTRGQQVTLRCSPISGHKSVSWYQQVLGQGPQFIFQYYEKEERGRGNFPDRFSARQFPNYSSELNVNALLLGDSALYLCVSSSGQLLLYGYTFGSGTRLTVV.

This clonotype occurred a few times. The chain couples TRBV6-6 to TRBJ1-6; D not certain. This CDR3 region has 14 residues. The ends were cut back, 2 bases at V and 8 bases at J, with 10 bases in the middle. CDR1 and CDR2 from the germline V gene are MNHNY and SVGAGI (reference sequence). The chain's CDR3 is CASSYRVEDSPLHF. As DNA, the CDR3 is TGTGCCAGCAGTTACAGGGTTGAGGATTCACCCCTCCACTTT.

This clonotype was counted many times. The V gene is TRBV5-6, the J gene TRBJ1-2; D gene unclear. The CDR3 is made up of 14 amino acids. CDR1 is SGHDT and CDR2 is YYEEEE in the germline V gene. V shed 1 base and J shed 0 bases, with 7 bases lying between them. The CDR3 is CASSLSRSNYGYTF. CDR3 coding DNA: TGTGCCAGCAGCTTGTCTAGGTCTAACTATGGCTACACCTTC. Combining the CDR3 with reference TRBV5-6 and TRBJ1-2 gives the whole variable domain DAGVTQSPTHLIKTRGQQVTLRCSPKSGHDTVSWYQQALGQGPQFIFQYYEEEERQRGNFPDRFSGHQFPNYSSELNVNALLLGDSALYLCASSLSRSNYGYTFGSGTRLTVV.

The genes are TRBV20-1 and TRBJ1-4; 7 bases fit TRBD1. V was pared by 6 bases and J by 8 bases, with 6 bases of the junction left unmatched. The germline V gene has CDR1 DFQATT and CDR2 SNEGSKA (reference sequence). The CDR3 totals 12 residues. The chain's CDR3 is CSAPDRAEKLFF. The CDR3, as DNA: TGCAGTGCACCCGACAGGGCGGAAAAACTGTTTTTT.

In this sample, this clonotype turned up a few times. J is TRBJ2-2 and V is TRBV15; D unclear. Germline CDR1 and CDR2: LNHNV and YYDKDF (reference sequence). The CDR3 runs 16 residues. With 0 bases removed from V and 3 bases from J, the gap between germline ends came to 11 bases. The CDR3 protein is CATSRDRPRDTGELFF. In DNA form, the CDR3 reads TGTGCCACCAGCAGAGATCGTCCTAGGGACACCGGGGAGCTGTTTTTT.